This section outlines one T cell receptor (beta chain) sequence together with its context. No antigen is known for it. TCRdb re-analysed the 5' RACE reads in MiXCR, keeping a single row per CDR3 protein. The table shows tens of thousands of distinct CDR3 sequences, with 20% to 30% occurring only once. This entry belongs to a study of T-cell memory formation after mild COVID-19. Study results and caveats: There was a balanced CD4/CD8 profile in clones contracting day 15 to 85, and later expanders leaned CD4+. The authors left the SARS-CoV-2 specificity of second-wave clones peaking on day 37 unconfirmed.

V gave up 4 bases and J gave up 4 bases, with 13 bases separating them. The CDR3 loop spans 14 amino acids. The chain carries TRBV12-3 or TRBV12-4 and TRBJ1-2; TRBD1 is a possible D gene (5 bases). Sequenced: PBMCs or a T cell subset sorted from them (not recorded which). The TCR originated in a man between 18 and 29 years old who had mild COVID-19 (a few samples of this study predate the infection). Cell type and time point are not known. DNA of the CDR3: TGTGCCAGCAGTTCGTTTACAGGCATCTATGGCTACACCTTC. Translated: CASSSFTGIYGYTF.